This TCR beta chain was observed in a study of shared clonotypes between healthy human individuals. Whole-study context: For every donor, three CD4 naive, three CD4 memory, two CD8 naive and one CD8 memory plates were used.

As to this clone: Its target is unknown.

Partitioning of CD4+ cells yielded a CD45RA+ naive subset and a CD45RA-negative memory subset. Clones were read by immunoSEQ multiplex PCR, and TCRdb kept only the in-frame ones, dropping some. Altogether some 980,000 clones are present, approximately 80% being singletons, with the ten largest covering around 1.4%. General observations from the study: Naive subsets, compared against memory subsets, generally had larger estimated richness values. Non-shared clonotypes displayed generation probabilities falling below those of clonotypes present in all four donors.

The sequence derives from a man aged 18 to 30 in good health. Sequencing was done on a sample of memory CD4+ T cells sorted from blood. Subset here: CD45RA-negative fraction.

The CDR3 spells CASSGTISGNTIYF. CDR3 coding DNA: TGTGCCAGCTCCGGGACTATCTCTGGAAACACCATATATTTT. The rearrangement links TRBV18 to TRBJ1-3; a weak D match, TRBD1 (5 bases). The CDR3 contains 14 residues. CDR1 is KGHSH, CDR2 LQKENI, per germline. V was cut by 6 bases and J by 0 bases, with 9 bases left in between.